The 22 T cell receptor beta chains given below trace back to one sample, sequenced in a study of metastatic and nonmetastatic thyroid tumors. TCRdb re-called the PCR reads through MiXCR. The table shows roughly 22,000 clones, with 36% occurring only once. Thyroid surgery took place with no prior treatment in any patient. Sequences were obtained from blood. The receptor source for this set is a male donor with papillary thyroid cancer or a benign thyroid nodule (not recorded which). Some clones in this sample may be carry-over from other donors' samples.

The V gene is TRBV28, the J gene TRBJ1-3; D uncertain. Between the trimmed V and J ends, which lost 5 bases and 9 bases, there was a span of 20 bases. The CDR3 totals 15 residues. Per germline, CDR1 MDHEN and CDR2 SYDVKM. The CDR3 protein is CASSSSTVRFSTIYF. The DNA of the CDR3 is TGTGCCAGCAGTAGTAGTACAGTGCGTTTTAGCACCATATATTTT.

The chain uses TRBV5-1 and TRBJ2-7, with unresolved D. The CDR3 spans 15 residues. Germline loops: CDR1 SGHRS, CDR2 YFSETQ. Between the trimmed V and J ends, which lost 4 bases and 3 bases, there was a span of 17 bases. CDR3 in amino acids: CASSPLAGAGYEQYF. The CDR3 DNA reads TGCGCCAGCAGCCCCCTGGCAGGAGCAGGCTACGAGCAGTACTTC.

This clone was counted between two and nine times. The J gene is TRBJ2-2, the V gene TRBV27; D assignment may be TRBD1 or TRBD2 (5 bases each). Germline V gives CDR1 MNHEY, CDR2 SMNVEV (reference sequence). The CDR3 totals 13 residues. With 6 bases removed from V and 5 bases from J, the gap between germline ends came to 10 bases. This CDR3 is CASSQGETGELFF. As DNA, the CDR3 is TGTGCCAGCAGCCAAGGGGAGACCGGGGAGCTGTTTTTT.

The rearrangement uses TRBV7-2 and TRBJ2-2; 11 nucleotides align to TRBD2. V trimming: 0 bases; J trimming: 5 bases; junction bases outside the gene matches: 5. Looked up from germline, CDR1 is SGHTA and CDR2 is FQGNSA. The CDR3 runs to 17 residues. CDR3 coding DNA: TGTGCCAGCAGCTTAGCTAGCGGGAGGGCCGGTACCGGGGAGCTGTTTTTT. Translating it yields CASSLASGRAGTGELFF.

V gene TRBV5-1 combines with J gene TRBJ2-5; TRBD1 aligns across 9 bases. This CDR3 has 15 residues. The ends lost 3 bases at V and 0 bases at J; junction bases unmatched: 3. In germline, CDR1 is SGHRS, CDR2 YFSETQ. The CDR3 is CASSSGQGNQETQYF. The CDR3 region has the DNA TGCGCCAGCAGCTCGGGACAGGGCAACCAAGAGACCCAGTACTTC.

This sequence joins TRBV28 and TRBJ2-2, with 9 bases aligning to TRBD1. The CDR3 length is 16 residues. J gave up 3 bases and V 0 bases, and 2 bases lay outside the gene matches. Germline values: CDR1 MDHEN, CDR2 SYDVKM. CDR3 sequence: CASSLWDRGDTGELFF. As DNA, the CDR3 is TGTGCCAGCAGTTTATGGGACAGGGGTGACACCGGGGAGCTGTTTTTT.

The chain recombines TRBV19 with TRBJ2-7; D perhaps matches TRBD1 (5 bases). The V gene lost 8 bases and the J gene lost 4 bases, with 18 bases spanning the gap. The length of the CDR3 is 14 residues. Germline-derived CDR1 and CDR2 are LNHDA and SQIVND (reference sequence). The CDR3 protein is CASVDSEAPYEQYF. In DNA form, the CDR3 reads TGTGCCAGTGTTGACAGCGAAGCCCCTTACGAGCAGTACTTC.

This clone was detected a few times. In DNA form, the CDR3 reads TGTGCCACCAGCCTCGCGGGGGCGAGGGGCTACACCTTC. Translating gives CATSLAGARGYTF. The chain combines TRBV15 with TRBJ1-2; TRBD1 might be the D (6 bases). V was trimmed by 5 bases and J by 8 bases, leaving 15 bases between them. Germline-derived CDR1 and CDR2 are LNHNV and YYDKDF (reference sequence). CDR3 size: 13 residues.

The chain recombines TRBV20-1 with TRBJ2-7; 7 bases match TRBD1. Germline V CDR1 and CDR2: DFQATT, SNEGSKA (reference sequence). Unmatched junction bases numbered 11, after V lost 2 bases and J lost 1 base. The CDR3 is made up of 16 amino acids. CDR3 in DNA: TGCAGTGCTAGAACCGACGACAGGGCGGATTCCTACGAGCAGTACTTC. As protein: CSARTDDRADSYEQYF.

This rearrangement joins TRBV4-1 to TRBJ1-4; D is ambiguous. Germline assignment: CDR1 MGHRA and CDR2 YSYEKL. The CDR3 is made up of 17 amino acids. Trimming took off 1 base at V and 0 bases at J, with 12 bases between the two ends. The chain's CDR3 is CASSQGFGGATNEKLFF. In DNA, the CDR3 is TGCGCCAGCAGCCAAGGCTTCGGCGGAGCAACTAATGAAAAACTGTTTTTT.

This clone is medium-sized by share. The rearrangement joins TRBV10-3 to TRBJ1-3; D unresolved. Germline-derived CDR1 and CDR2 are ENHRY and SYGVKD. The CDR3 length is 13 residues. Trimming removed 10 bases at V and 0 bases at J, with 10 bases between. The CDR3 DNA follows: TGTGCCACCGAAGACAACTCTGGAAACACCATATATTTT. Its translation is CATEDNSGNTIYF.

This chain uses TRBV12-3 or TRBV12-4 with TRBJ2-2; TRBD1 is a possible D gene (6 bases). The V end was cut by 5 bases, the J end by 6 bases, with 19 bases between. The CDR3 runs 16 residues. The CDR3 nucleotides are TGTGCCAGCAGTACGCCGGGACACGGTAAAGCCGGGGAGCTGTTTTTT. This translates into CASSTPGHGKAGELFF.

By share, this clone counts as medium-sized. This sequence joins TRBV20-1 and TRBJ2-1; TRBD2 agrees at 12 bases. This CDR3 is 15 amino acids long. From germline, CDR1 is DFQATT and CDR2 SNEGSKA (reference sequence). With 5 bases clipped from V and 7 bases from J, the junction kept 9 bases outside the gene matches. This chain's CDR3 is CSAAPPSGRANEQFF. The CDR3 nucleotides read TGCAGTGCTGCGCCTCCTAGCGGGAGGGCTAATGAGCAGTTCTTC.

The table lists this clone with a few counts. CDR3 nucleotides: TGTGCCAGCAGTGAAACAGGAAAACTGTTTTTT. This translates into CASSETGKLFF. The chain uses TRBV2 and TRBJ1-4, with D possibly being TRBD1 (5 bases). Trimming left V 2 bases short and J 10 bases short, with 5 bases between. The CDR3 consists of 11 residues. The germline CDR1 and CDR2 sequences are SNHLY and FYNNEI. The whole variable domain, remainder taken from reference TRBV2 and TRBJ1-4, is EPEVTQTPSHQVTQMGQEVILRCVPISNHLYFYWYRQILGQKVEFLVSFYNNEISEKSEIFDDQFSVERPDGSNFTLKIRSTKLEDSAMYFCASSETGKLFFGSGTQLSVL.

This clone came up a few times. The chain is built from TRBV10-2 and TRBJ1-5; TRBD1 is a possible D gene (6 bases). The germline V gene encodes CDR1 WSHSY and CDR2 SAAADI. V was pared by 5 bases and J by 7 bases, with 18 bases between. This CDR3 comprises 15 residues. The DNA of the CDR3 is TGCGCCAGCAGTCCGAGGACAGTTCCAGCCCAGCCCCAGCATTTT. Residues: CASSPRTVPAQPQHF.

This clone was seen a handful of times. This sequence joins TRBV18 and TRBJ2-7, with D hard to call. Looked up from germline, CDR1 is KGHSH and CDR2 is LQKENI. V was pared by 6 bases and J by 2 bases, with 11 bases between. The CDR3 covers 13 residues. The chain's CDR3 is CASSPFHPYEQYF. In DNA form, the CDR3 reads TGTGCCAGCTCCCCCTTTCACCCCTACGAGCAGTACTTC.

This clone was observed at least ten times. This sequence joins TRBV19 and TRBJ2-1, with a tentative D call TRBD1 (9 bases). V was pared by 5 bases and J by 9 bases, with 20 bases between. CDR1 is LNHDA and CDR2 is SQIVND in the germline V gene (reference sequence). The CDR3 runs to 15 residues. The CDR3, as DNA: TGTGCCAGTAGTTACGCGGGGGGACAGGGCGGTGAGCAGTTCTTC. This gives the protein CASSYAGGQGGEQFF.

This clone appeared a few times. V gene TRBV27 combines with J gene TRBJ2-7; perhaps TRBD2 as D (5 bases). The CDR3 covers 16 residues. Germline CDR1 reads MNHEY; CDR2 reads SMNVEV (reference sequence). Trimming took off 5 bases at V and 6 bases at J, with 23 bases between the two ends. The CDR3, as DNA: TGTGCCAGCAGTCCCCTCTCCCCGTATACCGGGGTCGAGCAGTACTTC. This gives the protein CASSPLSPYTGVEQYF.

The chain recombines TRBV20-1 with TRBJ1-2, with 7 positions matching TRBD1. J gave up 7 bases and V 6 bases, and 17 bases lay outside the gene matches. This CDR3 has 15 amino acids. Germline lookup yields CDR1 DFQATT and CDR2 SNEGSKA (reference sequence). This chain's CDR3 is CSARQTGSALVGYTF. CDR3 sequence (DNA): TGCAGTGCGCGACAGACAGGGAGTGCATTGGTTGGCTACACCTTC.

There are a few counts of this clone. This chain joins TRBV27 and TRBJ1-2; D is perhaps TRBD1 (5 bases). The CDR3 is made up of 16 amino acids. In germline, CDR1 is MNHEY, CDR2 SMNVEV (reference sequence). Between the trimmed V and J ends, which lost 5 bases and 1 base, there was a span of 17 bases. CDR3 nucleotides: TGTGCCAGCAGTCCCTCCCCGGGACCGCTTAACTATGGCTACACCTTC. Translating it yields CASSPSPGPLNYGYTF.

CDR3 nucleotide sequence: TGCAGTGCTAGGAGACAGTTCCACGAGCAGTACTTC. Its protein is CSARRQFHEQYF. The rearrangement uses TRBV20-1 and TRBJ2-7; TRBD1 is a possible D gene (5 bases). V lost 3 bases and J 5 bases, leaving 11 bases between the germline ends. Germline values: CDR1 DFQATT, CDR2 SNEGSKA (reference sequence). The CDR3 has 12 amino acids.

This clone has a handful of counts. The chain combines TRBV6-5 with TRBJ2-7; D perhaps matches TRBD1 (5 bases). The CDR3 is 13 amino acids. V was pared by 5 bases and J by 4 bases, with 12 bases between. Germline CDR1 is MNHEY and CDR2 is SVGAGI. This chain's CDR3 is CASSLTRQYEQYF. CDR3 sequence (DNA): TGTGCCAGCAGTCTCACTCGACAGTACGAGCAGTACTTC.